The 11 T cell receptor beta chains below were found in one sample sequenced in a study of blood T cell repertoires in COVID-19. The repertoire was sequenced with immunoSEQ multiplex PCR; TCRdb's copy has only in-frame clones and lacks some. In the table there are about 410,000 clones, 80% to 95% of which are singletons. Sequencing was done on a sample of PBMCs or T cells enriched from blood (not recorded which). These receptors came from a man aged 18 to 29 who had recovered from COVID-19.

The chain is built from TRBV2 and TRBJ2-2; 7 nucleotides agree with TRBD2. CDR1 is SNHLY and CDR2 is FYNNEI in the germline V gene. With 7 bases clipped from V and 5 bases from J, the junction kept 7 bases outside the gene matches. The CDR3 has 14 amino acids. The CDR3 spells CASNIPGGTGELFF. CDR3 DNA sequence: TGTGCCAGCAACATACCGGGGGGTACCGGGGAGCTGTTTTTT.

The V and J genes are TRBV9 and TRBJ2-7, with a possible D match to TRBD1 (5 bases). The V and J ends lost 2 bases and 4 bases respectively, with 13 bases between them. The CDR3 runs 14 residues. CDR1 and CDR2 (germline): SGDLS, YYNGEE. The CDR3 DNA follows: TGTGCCAGCAGCGTGACAGACTCACAATACGAGCAGTACTTC. This codes for CASSVTDSQYEQYF.

The J gene is TRBJ1-1, the V gene TRBV30; D unclear. CDR3 size: 13 residues. Deletions cut 4 bases from V and 6 bases from J, with 15 bases between. Germline-derived CDR1 and CDR2 are GTSNPN and SVGIG (reference sequence). CDR3 nucleotide sequence: TGTGCCTGGACTCCGGGGAATTCAGCTGAAGCTTTCTTT. This sequence encodes CAWTPGNSAEAFF.

This chain connects TRBV12-3 or TRBV12-4 to TRBJ1-1, with 7 positions matching TRBD1. The length of the CDR3 is 13 residues. V shed 5 bases, J shed 7 bases, and the junction held 7 bases outside the gene matches. CDR3 DNA sequence: TGTGCCAGCAGTCCGGACAGGAGATATGAAGCTTTCTTT. Amino acids: CASSPDRRYEAFF.

This chain joins TRBV5-1 and TRBJ1-2; tentative D call: TRBD1 (6 bases). The CDR3 covers 16 residues. Germline V gene data show CDR1 as SGHRS and CDR2 as YFSETQ. Trimming pared 0 bases from V and 5 bases from J, leaving 17 bases between. Here the CDR3 reads CASSLETGKGGYGYTF. CDR3 nucleotides: TGCGCCAGCAGCTTGGAAACAGGAAAAGGGGGATATGGCTACACCTTC.

The CDR3 nucleotides read TGTGCCAGCAGTTTACAGGGTTCTCCGGGTGGCTACACCTTC. It encodes CASSLQGSPGGYTF. The chain carries TRBV2 and TRBJ1-2; possible D gene TRBD1, 6 bases. Deletions cut 5 bases from V and 7 bases from J, with 17 bases between. This CDR3 is 14 amino acids long. Germline CDR1 SNHLY, CDR2 FYNNEI.

Worth noting for this clone: The identical CDR3 is also encoded by other nucleotide sequences in the sample. The rearrangement uses TRBV2 and TRBJ1-2; TRBD1 agrees at 9 bases. CDR3 size: 12 residues. The V gene end was trimmed by 3 bases and the J gene end by 7 bases; junction bases not matched to a gene: 0. CDR1 is SNHLY and CDR2 is FYNNEI in the germline V gene. The CDR3 DNA reads as TGTGCCAGCAGTGAGACAGGGGGTGGCTACACCTTC. It is translated as CASSETGGGYTF.

The chain employs TRBV6-5 and TRBJ2-5, with TRBD1 matching over 11 bases. The CDR3 sequence is 15 residues long. Germline trimming cut 4 bases from V and 5 bases from J; bases unmatched to any gene: 6. Germline V CDR1 and CDR2: MNHEY, SVGAGI. The CDR3 region is CASSSGTGGLETQYF. The CDR3 DNA sequence: TGTGCCAGCAGTTCCGGGACAGGGGGTTTGGAGACCCAGTACTTC.

This rearrangement joins TRBV6-5 to TRBJ2-4; D is undetermined. V lost 8 bases and J lost 6, with 8 bases in between. CDR3 length: 11 residues. Germline assignment: CDR1 MNHEY and CDR2 SVGAGI. The CDR3 DNA reads TGTGCCAGCGAGTCGGGAAACATTCAGTACTTC. Encoded protein: CASESGNIQYF.

The genes are TRBV2 and TRBJ1-2, with 7 bases lining up with TRBD1. The germline V gene encodes CDR1 SNHLY and CDR2 FYNNEI. Losses at the gene ends were 0 bases for V and 7 bases for J; bases not matched to a gene: 8. CDR3 size: 15 residues. Here the CDR3 reads CASSEATGRVSGYTF. DNA for the CDR3: TGTGCCAGCAGTGAAGCGACAGGGAGAGTCTCTGGCTACACCTTC. The complete variable domain, with remaining parts taken from reference TRBV2 and TRBJ1-2, reads EPEVTQTPSHQVTQMGQEVILRCVPISNHLYFYWYRQILGQKVEFLVSFYNNEISEKSEIFDDQFSVERPDGSNFTLKIRSTKLEDSAMYFCASSEATGRVSGYTFGSGTRLTVV.

The gene calls are TRBV6-5 and TRBJ1-2; no clear D gene. CDR1 and CDR2 (germline): MNHEY, SVGAGI. There are 12 residues in the CDR3. The ends were cut back, 6 bases at V and 8 bases at J, with 13 bases in the middle. The CDR3 DNA follows: TGTGCCAGCAGGGACGACACGGGAGGCTACACCTTC. This codes for CASRDDTGGYTF.